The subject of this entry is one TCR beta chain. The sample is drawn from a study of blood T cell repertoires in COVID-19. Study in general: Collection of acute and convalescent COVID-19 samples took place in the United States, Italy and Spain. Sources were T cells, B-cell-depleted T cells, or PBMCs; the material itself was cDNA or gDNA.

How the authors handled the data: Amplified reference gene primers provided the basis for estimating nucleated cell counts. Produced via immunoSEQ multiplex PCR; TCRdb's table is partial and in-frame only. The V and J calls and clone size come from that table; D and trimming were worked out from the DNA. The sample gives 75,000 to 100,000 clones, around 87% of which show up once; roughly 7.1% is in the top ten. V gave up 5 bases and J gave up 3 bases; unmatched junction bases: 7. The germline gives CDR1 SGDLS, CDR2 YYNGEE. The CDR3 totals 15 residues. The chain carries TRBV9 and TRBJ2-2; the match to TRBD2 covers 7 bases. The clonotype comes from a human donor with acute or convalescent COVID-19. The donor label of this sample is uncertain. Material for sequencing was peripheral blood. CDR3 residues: CASRGGAAHTGELFF. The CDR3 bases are TGTGCCAGCAGGGGAGGGGCAGCCCACACCGGGGAGCTGTTTTTT.